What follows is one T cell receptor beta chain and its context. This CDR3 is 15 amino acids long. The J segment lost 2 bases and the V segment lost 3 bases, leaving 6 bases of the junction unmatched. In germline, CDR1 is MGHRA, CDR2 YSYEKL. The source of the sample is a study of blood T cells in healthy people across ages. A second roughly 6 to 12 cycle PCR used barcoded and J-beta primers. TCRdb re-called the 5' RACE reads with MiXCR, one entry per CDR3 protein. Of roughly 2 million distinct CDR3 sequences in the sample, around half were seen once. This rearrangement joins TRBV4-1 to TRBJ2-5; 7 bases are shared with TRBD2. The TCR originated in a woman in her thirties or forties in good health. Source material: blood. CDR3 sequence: CASSHGIGGQETQYF. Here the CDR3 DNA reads TGCGCCAGCAGCCACGGGATCGGGGGGCAAGAGACCCAGTACTTC.